A selection of T cell receptor beta chains follows, all from one sample in a study of blood T cells in healthy people across ages. One entry per CDR3 protein results from TCRdb running MiXCR on the 5' RACE reads. The sample lists approximately 1,700,000 distinct CDR3 sequences, about two fifths occurring once. Sequencing was performed on blood. These receptors all come from a human donor in good health. Both conserved end residues are part of each CDR3. Each record gives: J gene, clone size, V gene, D gene, CDR3 protein, CDR3 DNA. A D gene is named only where the DNA matches it firmly. Clone size is given for some rows only: seen once, a few or many times, or a class if the clone is expanded.

TRBJ2-7,NA,TRBV3-1,NA,CASSHWDAPSQQYF,TGTGCCAGCAGCCACTGGGACGCCCCATCCCAGCAGTACTTC
TRBJ1-2,NA,TRBV29-1,NA,CSVETGPYGYTF,TGCAGCGTTGAAACCGGGCCTTATGGCTACACCTTC
TRBJ2-1,few,TRBV20-1,NA,CSASRVREGVDEQFF,TGCAGTGCCAGCCGCGTCAGGGAAGGGGTCGATGAGCAGTTCTTC
TRBJ2-3,many,TRBV12-3/TRBV12-4,NA,CASSLERADTQYF,TGTGCCAGCAGCTTAGAGCGGGCAGATACGCAGTATTTT
TRBJ2-7,many,TRBV29-1,TRBD1,CSVEDRNRGHIYEQYF,TGCAGCGTTGAAGATAGGAACAGGGGTCACATCTACGAGCAGTACTTC
TRBJ1-1,few,TRBV29-1,NA,CSVGGPRGTEAFF,TGCAGCGTTGGGGGGCCTCGAGGGACTGAAGCTTTCTTT
TRBJ1-1,few,TRBV10-3,NA,CAITSKQGTEAFF,TGTGCCATCACCAGCAAACAGGGAACTGAAGCTTTCTTT
TRBJ1-1,NA,TRBV11-2,TRBD1,CASSATGQANTEAFF,TGTGCCAGCAGCGCCACTGGACAGGCGAACACTGAAGCTTTCTTT
TRBJ1-2,NA,TRBV28,NA,CASSNPLIGYTF,TGTGCCAGCAGCAACCCCCTTATAGGCTACACCTTC
TRBJ2-3,NA,TRBV20-1,TRBD2,CSAESGPAGNRMGTDTQYF,TGCAGTGCTGAGAGTGGTCCAGCGGGGAACCGCATGGGCACAGATACGCAGTATTTT
TRBJ2-7,NA,TRBV7-9,TRBD1,CASSAGQVTYEQYF,TGTGCCAGCAGCGCGGGACAGGTCACCTACGAGCAGTACTTC